The 10 T cell receptor beta chains presented below share a single source sample, sequenced in a study of T cell responses to AZD1222 COVID-19 vaccine. Produced via immunoSEQ multiplex PCR; TCRdb's table is partial and in-frame only. The sample shows about 120,000 clones, approximately 86% of them seen only once. Source: peripheral blood, taken 28 days after the second AZD1222 dose. These TCRs come from an adult who received the AZD1222 COVID-19 vaccine.

The rearrangement links TRBV19 to TRBJ1-3; D ambiguous. Trimming stripped 3 bases from V and 2 bases from J, with 17 bases between. Germline V gene data show CDR1 as LNHDA and CDR2 as SQIVND (reference sequence). This CDR3 is 17 amino acids long. CDR3 region: CASSIQIPRVAGNTIYF. The CDR3 nucleotides read TGTGCCAGTAGTATCCAGATCCCGAGGGTAGCTGGAAACACCATATATTTT.

J is TRBJ1-5 and V is TRBV30; possible D gene TRBD1, 5 bases. The CDR3 sequence is 16 residues long. Germline CDR1 GTSNPN, CDR2 SVGIG (reference sequence). The DNA of the CDR3 is TGTGCTGCCGGGGGGGAGGAGGAGATGAGCAATCAGCCCCAGCATTTT. Its protein is CAAGGEEEMSNQPQHF.

The rearrangement links TRBV5-4 to TRBJ2-1; TRBD1 matches 11 bases. This CDR3 region has 16 residues. Trimming took 0 bases from V and 5 from J; bases not matched to a gene: 4. Germline values: CDR1 SGHNT, CDR2 YYREEE (reference sequence). The CDR3 sequence: CASSLGGQGVHNEQFF. The CDR3 DNA reads as TGTGCCAGCAGCTTGGGGGGACAGGGGGTCCACAATGAGCAGTTCTTC.

The chain uses TRBV6-2 or TRBV6-3 and TRBJ2-5; no definite D call. Germline CDR1 reads MNHEY; CDR2 reads SVGEGT. The V end was cut by 2 bases, the J end by 6 bases, with 7 bases between. This CDR3 spans 12 amino acids. CDR3 loop: CASSYPRKTQYF. The DNA of the CDR3 is TGTGCCAGCAGTTACCCCCGAAAGACCCAGTACTTC.

The chain links TRBV11-2 to TRBJ1-4; D not certain. V was shortened by 5 bases and J by 4 bases, with 14 bases between the two germline ends. The CDR3 loop spans 15 amino acids. CDR1 and CDR2 from the germline V gene are SGHAT and FQNNGV. CDR3 residues: CASSRAAYLNEKLFF. CDR3 nucleotides: TGTGCCAGCAGCCGAGCCGCGTACCTTAATGAAAAACTGTTTTTT.

The V call is TRBV25-1, the J call TRBJ1-5; D is ambiguous. CDR1 is MGHDK, CDR2 SYGVNS, per germline. This CDR3 is built from 12 residues. Trimming pared 6 bases from V and 5 bases from J, leaving 8 bases between. The CDR3 reads CASREGDQPQHF. The CDR3 coding sequence is TGTGCCAGCAGAGAGGGCGATCAGCCCCAGCATTTT.

V usage is TRBV3-1 (or the pseudogene TRBV3-2) and J usage is TRBJ2-2; 7 nucleotides align to TRBD2. CDR1 LGHDT and CDR2 YNNKEL come from the germline V gene (reference sequence). The V gene end was trimmed by 4 bases and the J gene end by 3 bases; junction bases not matched to a gene: 8. The CDR3 contains 16 residues. CDR3 amino acids: CASSLSRGGYTGELFF. As DNA, the CDR3 is TGTGCCAGCAGCCTCTCGCGCGGGGGATACACCGGGGAGCTGTTTTTT.

The chain has TRBV3-1 (or the pseudogene TRBV3-2) and TRBJ2-2; D is undetermined. The CDR3 has 16 amino acids. CDR1 is LGHDT and CDR2 is YNNKEL in the germline V gene (reference sequence). V gave up 4 bases and J gave up 0 bases, with 12 bases separating them. In DNA, the CDR3 is TGTGCCAGCAGCCGCCTCGGCCTTACGAACACCGGGGAGCTGTTTTTT. It codes for CASSRLGLTNTGELFF.

This chain uses TRBV29-1 with TRBJ1-1; a weak D match, TRBD1 (5 bases). CDR3 size: 13 residues. Deletions cut 3 bases from V and 7 bases from J, with 15 bases between. From germline, CDR1 is SQVTM and CDR2 ANQGSEA. Here the CDR3 DNA reads TGCAGCGTTGAGGGTCGGGGGGGTGTTGAAGCTTTCTTT. This translates into CSVEGRGGVEAFF.

This chain connects TRBV19 to TRBJ1-2; no definite D call. Trimming cost V 4 bases and J 9 bases, with 9 bases left between them. Germline V gene data show CDR1 as LNHDA and CDR2 as SQIVND (reference sequence). The length of the CDR3 is 11 residues. Here the CDR3 reads CASSTMTSYTF. For the CDR3, the DNA is TGTGCCAGTAGTACAATGACAAGCTACACCTTC.